This TCR beta chain emerged from a study of Tregs in tolerant kidney transplant recipients. Study conclusions and caveats: Some patients' samples used different primers over time, so nucleotide sequences weren't comparable.

Points on this clone: The antigen remains unidentified.

Profiled with immunoSEQ multiplex PCR; TCRdb holds only in-frame clones, not every one. The table has 60,000 to 70,000 clones, more than 90% seen once; the top ten hold approximately 11%. Sequenced here: CD8+ T cells from blood, sampled before the transplant. The receptor was derived from a human donor who received a combined kidney and bone marrow transplant.

The CDR3 nucleotides are TGCGCCAGCAGCCAAGGGGGGACAGAAGAGACCCAGTACTTC. Translated, it gives CASSQGGTEETQYF. The rearrangement links TRBV4-3 to TRBJ2-5, with 7 bases fitting TRBD1. Unmatched junction bases numbered 2, after V lost 1 base and J lost 3 bases. The CDR3 runs to 14 residues. The V gene's germline CDR1 is LGHNA and CDR2 YSLEER.